This T cell receptor (beta chain) was documented in a study of blood T cell repertoires in COVID-19. The overall study: The study drew acute and convalescent COVID-19 samples from the United States, Italy and Spain.

Here immunoSEQ multiplex PCR was the method, and the copy in TCRdb shows in-frame clones only, minus some. The data hold 200,000 or so clones, with over 80% observed a single time. Per germline, CDR1 LNHDA and CDR2 SQIVND (reference sequence). Trimming took off 3 bases at V and 1 base at J, with 6 bases between the two ends. The CDR3 consists of 13 residues. J is TRBJ1-1 and V is TRBV19; no definite D call. The TCR originated in a woman younger than 45 who had been exposed to COVID-19. The sequenced sample was PBMCs or T cells enriched from blood (not recorded which). CDR3 DNA sequence: TGTGCCAGTAGTATGGAGGGGAACACTGAAGCTTTCTTT. Its protein is CASSMEGNTEAFF.